This T cell receptor beta chain was retrieved from a study of cytomegalovirus exposure and HLA in healthy donors. Per the germline V gene, CDR1 is SNHLY and CDR2 is FYNNEI. The CDR3 spans 13 residues. V was shortened by 7 bases and J by 0 bases, with 9 bases between the two germline ends. Comments on this clone: The target antigen is unknown.

Study results and limitations: Researchers reported from a later analysis that most CMV-associated TCR beta chains appeared HLA-restricted. Common viral pathogens (according to a later analysis) appeared linked to several of the most significant clusters. An observed cluster of highly shared sequence variants was recorded as a likely sequencing artifact. The HLA-A and HLA-B alleles of most subjects were reportedly predicted accurately from TCR beta sequences.

PCR involved 60 Vbeta and 13 Jbeta primers. Here immunoSEQ multiplex PCR was the method, and the copy in TCRdb shows in-frame clones only, minus some. The data hold 100,000 to 150,000 clones, with around 83% observed a single time. V is TRBV2 and J is TRBJ1-1, with unresolved D. The sequence was collected from a man in his forties or fifties in good health and CMV-seronegative. Sequenced material: PBMCs. The CDR3 is CASIIRVNTEAFF. The CDR3 DNA reads TGTGCCAGCATTATCCGGGTGAACACTGAAGCTTTCTTT.